This T cell receptor (beta chain) was obtained from a study of T cell responses to AZD1222 COVID-19 vaccine. The germline gives CDR1 SNHLY, CDR2 FYNNEI. The length of the CDR3 is 13 residues. The junction had 4 bases not matched to a gene; V was cut back by 9 bases and J by 1 base. Both about-4-week and about-12-week second-dose recipients were combined. The protocol was immunoSEQ multiplex PCR, while the TCRdb copy is restricted to in-frame clones and leaves out a portion. Of approximately 75,000 clones listed, around 86% are singletons. Details on this clone: Its antigen is unidentified.

Study outcomes and limitations: Following two doses of AZD1222, Spike-specific TCR breadth and depth rose. Samples come after the peak T cell response, not at day 14.

Sample: peripheral blood, taken 28 days after the second AZD1222 dose. The chain is built from TRBV2 and TRBJ2-7; 9 nucleotides line up with TRBD1. This sequence was found in an adult who received the AZD1222 COVID-19 vaccine. The CDR3 bases are TGTGCCAGTACAGGGGGCGCGTCCTACGAGCAGTACTTC. Translated: CASTGGASYEQYF.